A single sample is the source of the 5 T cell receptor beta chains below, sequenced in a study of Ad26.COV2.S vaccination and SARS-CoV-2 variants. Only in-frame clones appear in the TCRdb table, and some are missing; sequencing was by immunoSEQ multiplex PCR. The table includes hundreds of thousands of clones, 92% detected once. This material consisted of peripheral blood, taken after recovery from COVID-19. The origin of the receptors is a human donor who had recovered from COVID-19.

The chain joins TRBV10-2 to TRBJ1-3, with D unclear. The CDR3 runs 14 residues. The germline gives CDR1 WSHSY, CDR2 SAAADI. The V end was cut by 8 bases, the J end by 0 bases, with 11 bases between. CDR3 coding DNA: TGCGCCAGCTCTACCGGCCCCTCTGGAAACACCATATATTTT. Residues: CASSTGPSGNTIYF.

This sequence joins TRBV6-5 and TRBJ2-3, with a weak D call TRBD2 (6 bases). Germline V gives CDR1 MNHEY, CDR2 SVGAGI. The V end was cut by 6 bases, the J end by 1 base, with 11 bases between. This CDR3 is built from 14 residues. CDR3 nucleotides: TGTGCCAGCAGGATGGGGGGAGGCACAGATACGCAGTATTTT. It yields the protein CASRMGGGTDTQYF.

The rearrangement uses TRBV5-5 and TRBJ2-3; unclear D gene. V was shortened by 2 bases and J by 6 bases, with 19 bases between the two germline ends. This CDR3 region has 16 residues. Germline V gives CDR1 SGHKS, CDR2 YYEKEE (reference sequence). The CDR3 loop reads CASSFTFPLGSDTQYF. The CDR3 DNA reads TGTGCCAGCAGCTTTACTTTTCCGCTCGGCTCCGATACGCAGTATTTT.

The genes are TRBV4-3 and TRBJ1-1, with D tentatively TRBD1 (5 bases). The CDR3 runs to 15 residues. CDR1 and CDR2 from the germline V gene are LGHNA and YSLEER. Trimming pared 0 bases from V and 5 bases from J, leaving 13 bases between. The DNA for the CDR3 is TGCGCCAGCAGCCAAGAATTGGGGGAGGGAACTGAAGCTTTCTTT. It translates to CASSQELGEGTEAFF.

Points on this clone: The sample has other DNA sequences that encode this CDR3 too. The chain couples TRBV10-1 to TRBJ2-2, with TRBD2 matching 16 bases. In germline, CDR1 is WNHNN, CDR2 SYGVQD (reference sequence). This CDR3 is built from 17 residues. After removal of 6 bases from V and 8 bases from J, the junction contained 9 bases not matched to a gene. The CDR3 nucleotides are TGCGCCAGCAGCAAGGGACTAGCGGGGGGGCATGCGGGGGAGCTGTTTTTT. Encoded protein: CASSKGLAGGHAGELFF.